The 25 T cell receptor beta chains below all came from one sample that was sequenced in a study of a mutant IDH1 vaccine in newly diagnosed glioma. Noted time point: baseline, week 1 (first vaccination visit). Sample treatment: pre-vaccination baseline after standard-of-care therapy. Assay: immunoSEQ multiplex PCR; the TCRdb copy retains only in-frame clones and omits some. This sample carries approximately 54,000 clones, 70% to 90% of them seen once, and the ten largest clones take approximately 19%. Material: PBMCs, obtained from a glioma patient treated with radiotherapy, temozolomide or both. The receptor source for this set is a man younger than 30 with glioma.

J is TRBJ1-1 and V is TRBV6-6; D unresolved. The CDR3 has 13 amino acids. Trimming pared 7 bases from V and 1 base from J, leaving 10 bases between. The germline CDR1 and CDR2 sequences are MNHNY and SVGAGI (reference sequence). In DNA, the CDR3 is TGTGCCAGCACCACGGGGAAGAACACTGAAGCTTTCTTT. It codes for CASTTGKNTEAFF.

The rearrangement uses TRBV28 and TRBJ1-2, with D perhaps matching TRBD1 (5 bases). Trimming took 8 bases from V and 8 from J, leaving 15 bases between them. Germline-derived CDR1 and CDR2 are MDHEN and SYDVKM. This CDR3 region has 12 residues. The CDR3 loop is CASRQGTLGYTF. The DNA for the CDR3 is TGTGCCAGCCGCCAAGGGACGCTCGGCTACACCTTC.

This rearrangement joins TRBV5-1 to TRBJ1-1; TRBD1 aligns across 7 bases. J was trimmed by 7 bases and V by 6 bases; bases with no gene match: 12. Germline V gene lookup returns CDR1 SGHRS and CDR2 YFSETQ. The CDR3 is made up of 14 amino acids. CDR3 coding DNA: TGCGCCAGCACCGCGACGCCAGGGGGTGATGAAGCTTTCTTT. Translating gives CASTATPGGDEAFF.

This chain links TRBV4-1 with TRBJ1-2, with D maybe TRBD1 (5 bases). The V gene lost 1 base and the J gene lost 2 bases, with 11 bases spanning the gap. CDR3 length: 15 residues. The germline V gene has CDR1 MGHRA and CDR2 YSYEKL. In nucleotides, the CDR3 is TGCGCCAGCAGCCAAGGGGAGACAGAGAACTATGGCTACACCTTC. It encodes CASSQGETENYGYTF.

The rearrangement joins TRBV30 to TRBJ1-4; 9 bases align to TRBD1. This CDR3 comprises 13 residues. Germline loops: CDR1 GTSNPN, CDR2 SVGIG (reference sequence). V was pared by 3 bases and J by 5 bases, with 1 base of the junction left unmatched. The CDR3 reads CAWRDRGNEKLFF. CDR3 bases: TGTGCCTGGAGAGACAGGGGGAATGAAAAACTGTTTTTT. Complete variable domain (other parts from reference TRBV30 and TRBJ1-4): SQTIHQWPATLVQPVGSPLSLECTVEGTSNPNLYWYRQAAGRGLQLLFYSVGIGQISSEVPQNLSASRPQDRQFILSSKKLLLSDSGFYLCAWRDRGNEKLFFGSGTQLSVL.

The chain combines TRBV6-1 with TRBJ1-3, with TRBD1 identical over 7 bases. After removal of 4 bases from V and 0 bases from J, the junction contained 3 bases not matched to a gene. Germline CDR1 is MNHNS and CDR2 is SASEGT. This CDR3 contains 15 residues. The CDR3 DNA follows: TGTGCCAGCAGTGGGGACAGAATCTCTGGAAACACCATATATTTT. This sequence encodes CASSGDRISGNTIYF.

The genes are TRBV4-3 and TRBJ1-1, with no clear D. In germline, CDR1 is LGHNA, CDR2 YSLEER. The CDR3 runs to 16 residues. V lost 4 bases to trimming and J lost 4 bases, with 19 bases between them. The CDR3 nucleotides read TGCGCCAGCAGCCGCAGATGGAGGGAGGAAATCACTGAAGCTTTCTTT. Amino acids: CASSRRWREEITEAFF.

This clone was observed a few times. V is TRBV6-5 and J is TRBJ1-1; no clear D. V was pared by 4 bases and J by 6 bases, with 15 bases between. Germline V gene sequence: CDR1 MNHEY, CDR2 SVGAGI. The CDR3 totals 14 residues. The CDR3 loop reads CASSSASGGAEAFF. The CDR3 coding sequence is TGTGCCAGCAGTTCGGCCTCGGGCGGAGCTGAAGCTTTCTTT.

The chain carries TRBV4-1 and TRBJ2-7, with a weak D call TRBD2 (6 bases). Per the germline V gene, CDR1 is MGHRA and CDR2 is YSYEKL. CDR3 size: 15 residues. Trimming took off 0 bases at V and 2 bases at J, with 11 bases between the two ends. For the CDR3, the DNA is TGCGCCAGCAGCCAAGACAACGGGGGAACCTACGAGCAGTACTTC. Translation: CASSQDNGGTYEQYF.

The chain joins TRBV5-6 to TRBJ1-6, with 7 nucleotides matching TRBD1. This CDR3 has 15 amino acids. In germline, CDR1 is SGHDT, CDR2 YYEEEE. The V segment lost 3 bases and the J segment 8 bases; nucleotides outside the gene matches: 8. This CDR3 is CASSWTDRVYSPLHF. Here the CDR3 DNA reads TGTGCCAGCAGCTGGACCGACAGGGTTTATTCACCCCTCCACTTT.

The V and J genes are TRBV29-1 and TRBJ1-5; D is perhaps TRBD1 (5 bases). Germline V gene data show CDR1 as SQVTM and CDR2 as ANQGSEA. The V gene lost 7 bases and the J gene lost 2 bases, with 12 bases spanning the gap. The CDR3 is 13 residues long. Here the CDR3 DNA reads TGCAGCGCTTCAACGACAGGCAATCAGCCCCAGCATTTT. Translated: CSASTTGNQPQHF. The complete variable domain, with remaining parts taken from reference TRBV29-1 and TRBJ1-5, reads SAVISQKPSRDICQRGTSLTIQCQVDSQVTMMFWYRQQPGQSLTLIATANQGSEATYESGFVIDKFPISRPNLTFSTLTVSNMSPEDSSIYLCSASTTGNQPQHFGDGTRLSIL.

The chain links TRBV7-9 to TRBJ1-2; D call uncertain. Germline CDR1 is SEHNR and CDR2 is FQNEAQ (reference sequence). This CDR3 spans 15 amino acids. Trimming took 5 bases from V and 2 from J, leaving 15 bases between them. CDR3 coding DNA: TGTGCCAGCAGCGAGAGCAACTACTACAACTATGGCTACACCTTC. Its protein product is CASSESNYYNYGYTF.

The gene calls are TRBV7-9 and TRBJ2-2; 8 bases agree with TRBD1. From germline, CDR1 is SEHNR and CDR2 FQNEAQ (reference sequence). The V and J ends lost 1 base and 6 bases, in that order; junction bases with no gene match: 4. The CDR3 contains 15 residues. The CDR3: CASSLGAGGPGELFF. The CDR3, as DNA: TGTGCCAGCAGCTTAGGGGCAGGGGGCCCCGGGGAGCTGTTTTTT.

The chain recombines TRBV21-1 with TRBJ1-6. TRBV21-1 has pseudogene status. This CDR3 is 17 amino acids long. CDR3 coding DNA: TGTGCCAGCATCGACAGCGCATCCGATCTGACTAAGTCACCCCTCCACTTT. This gives the protein CASIDSASDLTKSPLHF.

The chain recombines TRBV9 with TRBJ2-7; 10 bases agree with TRBD2. After removal of 4 bases from V and 4 bases from J, the junction contained 8 bases not matched to a gene. Germline V gene sequence: CDR1 SGDLS, CDR2 YYNGEE. The CDR3 has 15 residues. The CDR3 DNA follows: TGTGCCAGCAGCCCAGCGGGGGGGCTGTTGTACGAGCAGTACTTC. Its translation: CASSPAGGLLYEQYF.

This chain uses TRBV4-3 with TRBJ2-2; D not resolved. Germline loops: CDR1 LGHNA, CDR2 YSLEER. The CDR3 consists of 16 residues. Deletions cut 0 bases from V and 8 bases from J, with 16 bases between. CDR3: CASSQEALSRSGELFF. CDR3 nucleotides: TGCGCCAGCAGCCAAGAGGCGCTGTCGAGGTCAGGGGAGCTGTTTTTT.

The gene calls are TRBV30 and TRBJ2-7; 7 nucleotides line up with TRBD2. CDR3 length: 16 residues. V was clipped by 3 bases and J by 0 bases; unmatched bases: 11. In germline, CDR1 is GTSNPN, CDR2 SVGIG (reference sequence). The CDR3 reads CAWSLGGAGSSYEQYF. The CDR3 DNA reads as TGTGCCTGGAGCCTCGGAGGAGCGGGGTCCTCCTACGAGCAGTACTTC.

This chain joins TRBV9 and TRBJ2-7; TRBD1 agrees at 8 bases. CDR1 is SGDLS and CDR2 is YYNGEE in the germline V gene. With 3 bases clipped from V and 3 bases from J, the junction kept 8 bases outside the gene matches. The CDR3 consists of 15 residues. CDR3 in DNA: TGTGCCAGCAGCGGCGGCGGACAGGGATTCTACGAGCAGTACTTC. This codes for CASSGGGQGFYEQYF.

The chain uses TRBV2 and TRBJ1-5; D may be TRBD1 (6 bases). The CDR3 is 15 amino acids. The V gene's germline CDR1 is SNHLY and CDR2 FYNNEI. V dropped 4 bases and J dropped 2 bases, with 12 bases sitting between them. The CDR3 sequence: CASSAQGIGNQPQHF. The CDR3 bases are TGTGCCAGCAGTGCACAGGGAATAGGCAATCAGCCCCAGCATTTT. The full variable domain, with the rest looked up from reference TRBV2 and TRBJ1-5, is EPEVTQTPSHQVTQMGQEVILRCVPISNHLYFYWYRQILGQKVEFLVSFYNNEISEKSEIFDDQFSVERPDGSNFTLKIRSTKLEDSAMYFCASSAQGIGNQPQHFGDGTRLSIL.

The chain combines TRBV19 with TRBJ1-6; 9 bases fit TRBD1. J lost 5 bases, V lost 9 bases, and 8 bases had no gene match. The germline V gene has CDR1 LNHDA and CDR2 SQIVND (reference sequence). This CDR3 has 15 amino acids. The CDR3 region has the DNA TGTGCCAGCCGGCCCGGGACAGGGCATAATTCACCCCTCCACTTT. Translated: CASRPGTGHNSPLHF.

The chain links TRBV15 to TRBJ2-6; 8 bases map to TRBD1. V shed 5 bases, J shed 0 bases, and the junction held 3 bases outside the gene matches. Germline CDR1 LNHNV, CDR2 YYDKDF (reference sequence). The CDR3 contains 16 residues. The CDR3 loop reads CATSRTGRSGANVLTF. The CDR3, as DNA: TGTGCCACCAGCCGGACAGGGCGCTCTGGGGCCAACGTCCTGACTTTC. Together with reference TRBV15 and TRBJ2-6, the CDR3 gives the full variable domain: DAMVIQNPRYQVTQFGKPVTLSCSQTLNHNVMYWYQQKSSQAPKLLFHYYDKDFNNEADTPDNFQSRRPNTSFCFLDIRSPGLGDTAMYLCATSRTGRSGANVLTFGAGSRLTVL.

On this clone itself: One end of the junction varies from germline; a read error may be responsible. The chain recombines TRBV7-8 with TRBJ2-7, with 9 bases matching TRBD2. Germline values: CDR1 SGHVS, CDR2 FQNEAQ. This CDR3 comprises 14 residues. The CDR3 DNA reads TGTGCCAGCAGCTTGCTAGCGGGGTCCTACGGGCAGTACTTC. Translated: CASSLLAGSYGQYF.

The rearrangement joins TRBV30 to TRBJ2-7; D is possibly TRBD1 (6 bases). V shed 3 bases and J shed 2 bases, with 20 bases lying between them. Germline V gene sequence: CDR1 GTSNPN, CDR2 SVGIG (reference sequence). This CDR3 is 16 amino acids long. The CDR3 nucleotides are TGTGCCTGGAGCTGGGCAGGGGCGGCTTCTACCTACGAGCAGTACTTC. This codes for CAWSWAGAASTYEQYF.

V gene TRBV20-1 combines with J gene TRBJ1-1; the D is unclear. This CDR3 comprises 11 residues. The V gene lost 0 bases and the J gene lost 11 bases, with 10 bases spanning the gap. The germline gives CDR1 DFQATT, CDR2 SNEGSKA (reference sequence). CDR3 sequence: CSARDRGRAFF. CDR3 nucleotides: TGCAGTGCTAGAGATCGTGGGCGTGCTTTCTTT.

The rearrangement joins TRBV6-6 to TRBJ2-1, with 7 positions matching TRBD1. Germline loops: CDR1 MNHNY, CDR2 SVGAGI (reference sequence). After removal of 7 bases from V and 8 bases from J, the junction contained 8 bases not matched to a gene. The CDR3 has 13 residues. The DNA for the CDR3 is TGTGCCAGCATCAACCAGGGGGACCATGAGCAGTTCTTC. It encodes CASINQGDHEQFF.